This T cell receptor beta chain was identified during a study of response to subunit inactivated influenza vaccine. Germline CDR1 is SGHDT and CDR2 is YYEEEE. Deletions cut 0 bases from V and 7 bases from J, with 8 bases between. The CDR3 loop spans 13 amino acids. This clonotype was detected only a few times. What it binds is not known. From the RT-PCR reads, TCRdb called clonotypes with MiXCR, one entry per CDR3 protein. The sample lists 750,000 to 850,000 distinct CDR3 sequences, roughly 18% occurring once. Findings and limits, study-wide: After each seasonal influenza vaccination, few new T cells are recruited, the authors suggested.

The TCR comes from a man aged 45-60 years who received an inactivated influenza vaccine. The chain has TRBV5-6 and TRBJ1-3; D is unresolved. The material was PBMCs from blood, obtained 5 to 6 days after vaccination. The CDR3 reads CASSLDARNTIYF. The DNA of the CDR3 is TGTGCCAGCAGCTTGGACGCACGGAACACCATATATTTT.